This TCR beta chain was sequenced in a study of blood T cell repertoires in COVID-19. Looking at the study overall: Sample material is recorded as cDNA or gDNA derived from T cells, B-cell-depleted T cells, or PBMCs.

Original processing notes: How many nucleated cells were present was estimated from reference gene primer amplification. The protocol was immunoSEQ multiplex PCR, while the TCRdb copy is restricted to in-frame clones and leaves out a portion. D and trimming come from the DNA, and the V and J calls and clone size come from that table. The table has more than 85,000 clones, more than 65% seen once; the top ten hold 7% to 9.5%. The CDR3 has 15 residues. Germline CDR1 is SGHRS and CDR2 is YFSETQ. The V end was cut by 9 bases, the J end by 4 bases, with 20 bases between. The origin of this receptor is a woman aged 80 or older with active or convalescent COVID-19. Specimen: peripheral blood. This chain joins TRBV5-1 and TRBJ2-1; maybe TRBD2 (6 bases). CDR3 region: CATRASGVLYNEQFF. The CDR3 region has the DNA TGCGCCACCCGAGCATCGGGGGTCTTATACAATGAGCAGTTCTTC.